These T cell receptor beta chains were read from a single sample in a study of CD8 T cells in ankylosing spondylitis. Each CDR3 protein gets one entry after TCRdb re-called the 5' RACE reads with MiXCR. The sample has 670,000 or so distinct CDR3 sequences; under 20% are singletons. The sequencing sample was made of blood, either unsorted or a sorted T cell fraction (not recorded which). All receptors derive from a male donor with ankylosing spondylitis. Both conserved end residues are part of each CDR3. Each record gives: J gene, clone size, D gene, V gene, CDR3 protein, CDR3 DNA. A D gene is named only where the DNA matches it firmly. A clone size is listed for some rows: how often the clone was seen (once, few, many), or a class if it is expanded.

j_call: TRBJ2-5; clone_size: few; d_call: TRBD2; v_call: TRBV6-1; cdr3_aa: CASYNGGGGETQYF; cdr3_nt: TGTGCCAGTTATAACGGGGGGGGAGGAGAGACCCAGTACTTC
j_call: TRBJ2-7; clone_size: -; d_call: -; v_call: TRBV20-1; cdr3_aa: CSASRANYERYF; cdr3_nt: TGCAGTGCTAGCAGGGCGAACTACGAGCGGTACTTC
j_call: TRBJ1-5; clone_size: few; d_call: TRBD1; v_call: TRBV27; cdr3_aa: CASSHRGYDQPQHF; cdr3_nt: TGTGCCAGCAGCCACAGGGGGTATGATCAGCCCCAGCATTTT
j_call: TRBJ1-5; clone_size: -; d_call: -; v_call: TRBV28; cdr3_aa: CASSLMSLGGWEPQHF; cdr3_nt: TGTGCCAGCAGTTTAATGAGTTTAGGGGGTTGGGAGCCCCAGCATTTT
j_call: TRBJ2-1; clone_size: -; d_call: -; v_call: TRBV12-3/TRBV12-4; cdr3_aa: CASSLATRADEQFF; cdr3_nt: TGTGCCAGCAGTTTAGCTACTAGAGCTGATGAGCAGTTCTTC
j_call: TRBJ2-7; clone_size: -; d_call: TRBD2; v_call: TRBV20-1; cdr3_aa: CSARDSSSGNSHEQYF; cdr3_nt: TGCAGTGCTAGAGATTCGTCTAGCGGAAATTCCCACGAGCAGTACTTC
j_call: TRBJ1-2; clone_size: -; d_call: -; v_call: TRBV5-1; cdr3_aa: CASRLNSGGYTF; cdr3_nt: TGCGCCAGCAGACTTAACTCTGGTGGCTACACCTTC
j_call: TRBJ2-1; clone_size: -; d_call: TRBD2; v_call: TRBV20-1; cdr3_aa: CSADRTSGGSYNEQFF; cdr3_nt: TGCAGTGCTGATCGGACTAGCGGGGGCTCCTACAATGAGCAGTTCTTC
j_call: TRBJ2-3; clone_size: -; d_call: -; v_call: TRBV7-2; cdr3_aa: CASSWAGAQNGIDTQYF; cdr3_nt: TGTGCCAGCAGCTGGGCGGGGGCTCAGAATGGTATAGATACGCAGTATTTT
j_call: TRBJ1-2; clone_size: -; d_call: -; v_call: TRBV21-1; cdr3_aa: CASRDRGRTYGYTF; cdr3_nt: TGTGCCAGCAGAGACAGGGGGCGCACCTATGGCTACACCTTC
j_call: TRBJ2-2; clone_size: many; d_call: -; v_call: TRBV12-3/TRBV12-4; cdr3_aa: CASSLGRGPNTGELFF; cdr3_nt: TGTGCCAGCAGTTTGGGGCGGGGCCCGAACACCGGGGAGCTGTTTTTT
j_call: TRBJ1-5; clone_size: -; d_call: -; v_call: TRBV4-2; cdr3_aa: CASSQQARQGNQPQHF; cdr3_nt: TGTGCCAGCAGCCAACAAGCCCGACAGGGCAATCAGCCCCAGCATTTT
j_call: TRBJ2-1; clone_size: few; d_call: -; v_call: TRBV6-1; cdr3_aa: CASSNYASARFF; cdr3_nt: TGTGCCAGCAGCAATTATGCCTCCGCGCGGTTCTTC
j_call: TRBJ2-3; clone_size: few; d_call: -; v_call: TRBV4-2; cdr3_aa: CASSQGIKRNDANTQYF; cdr3_nt: TGTGCCAGCAGCCAAGGAATAAAGCGGAACGATGCAAATACGCAGTATTTT
j_call: TRBJ2-5; clone_size: -; d_call: -; v_call: TRBV11-3; cdr3_aa: CASSLGAGSQETQYF; cdr3_nt: TGTGCCAGCAGCTTGGGCGCGGGGTCTCAAGAGACCCAGTACTTC
j_call: TRBJ2-3; clone_size: -; d_call: TRBD2; v_call: TRBV12-3/TRBV12-4; cdr3_aa: CAISFGVLAGGPGDTQYF; cdr3_nt: TGTGCCATCAGTTTCGGCGTACTAGCGGGAGGGCCGGGAGATACGCAGTATTTT
j_call: TRBJ2-2; clone_size: -; d_call: TRBD1; v_call: TRBV6-1; cdr3_aa: CASSTTRGRELFF; cdr3_nt: TGTGCCAGCAGTACCACCAGGGGGAGGGAGCTGTTTTTT
j_call: TRBJ2-1; clone_size: -; d_call: -; v_call: TRBV4-3; cdr3_aa: CASSQEVVDYNEQFF; cdr3_nt: TGCGCCAGCAGCCAAGAAGTTGTGGACTACAATGAGCAGTTCTTC
j_call: TRBJ1-1; clone_size: few; d_call: TRBD1; v_call: TRBV2; cdr3_aa: CASSLTGGEGTEAFF; cdr3_nt: TGTGCCAGCAGTTTAACAGGGGGCGAGGGCACTGAAGCTTTCTTT
j_call: TRBJ2-5; clone_size: few; d_call: -; v_call: TRBV19; cdr3_aa: CASSMSGRSQETQYF; cdr3_nt: TGTGCCAGTAGTATGTCAGGCCGAAGCCAAGAGACCCAGTACTTC
j_call: TRBJ2-7; clone_size: -; d_call: -; v_call: TRBV30; cdr3_aa: CAWSAGAPHEQYF; cdr3_nt: TGTGCCTGGAGTGCTGGGGCTCCCCACGAGCAGTACTTC
j_call: TRBJ1-4; clone_size: few; d_call: -; v_call: TRBV4-1; cdr3_aa: CASSQDIVRTGNEKLFF; cdr3_nt: TGCGCCAGCAGCCAAGATATAGTTCGAACAGGGAATGAAAAACTGTTTTTT
j_call: TRBJ2-7; clone_size: many; d_call: -; v_call: TRBV24-1; cdr3_aa: CATRRQASYEQYF; cdr3_nt: TGTGCCACCAGGAGACAGGCCTCCTACGAGCAGTACTTC